Listed below are T cell receptor beta chains from one sample, sequenced in a study of blood T cells in healthy people across ages. MiXCR, run by TCRdb on the 5' RACE reads, gives a single entry per CDR3 protein. The profile shows some 730,000 distinct CDR3 sequences, roughly 20% of them singletons. Input material: blood. Every receptor here comes from an older man in good health. CDR3s include the opening cysteine and the closing phenylalanine or tryptophan. Fields, in order: clone size, V gene, CDR3 length, D gene, J gene, CDR3 protein, CDR3 DNA. A D gene is named only where the DNA matches it firmly. The size entry is marked missing in some rows and otherwise reads once, few, many or a size class.

size: -
V: TRBV12-3/TRBV12-4
length: 14
D: -
J: TRBJ2-3
CDR3: CACSPGDLTDTQYF
DNA: TGTGCCTGCAGTCCCGGAGACCTCACAGATACGCAGTATTTT

size: -
V: TRBV3-1
length: 13
D: -
J: TRBJ2-7
CDR3: CASSTRVAYEQYF
DNA: TGTGCCAGCAGCACACGGGTCGCCTACGAGCAGTACTTC

size: -
V: TRBV3-1
length: 15
D: TRBD2
J: TRBJ2-5
CDR3: CASSHRLAGSGTQYF
DNA: TGTGCCAGCAGCCACCGACTAGCGGGGAGTGGGACCCAGTACTTC

size: few
V: TRBV25-1
length: 14
D: TRBD1
J: TRBJ2-7
CDR3: CASSEWGRGYEQYF
DNA: TGTGCCAGCAGTGAATGGGGCAGGGGGTACGAGCAGTACTTC

size: -
V: TRBV18
length: 13
D: -
J: TRBJ2-3
CDR3: CASSPRQVDAQYF
DNA: TGTGCCAGCTCTCCCAGACAAGTGGACGCGCAGTATTTT

size: few
V: TRBV20-1
length: 14
D: -
J: TRBJ2-1
CDR3: CSASVPSGIHEQFF
DNA: TGCAGTGCTAGTGTCCCTAGTGGTATCCATGAGCAGTTCTTC

size: many
V: TRBV29-1
length: 11
D: TRBD1
J: TRBJ2-3
CDR3: CSVVPGGKQYF
DNA: TGCAGCGTTGTTCCAGGGGGTAAGCAGTATTTT

size: -
V: TRBV23-1
length: 20
D: -
J: TRBJ2-3
CDR3: CASRLMDRGRLAGGTNSQYF
DNA: TGCGCCAGCAGATTAATGGACAGGGGGCGCCTAGCGGGAGGGACGAATTCGCAGTATTTT

size: -
V: TRBV6-2/TRBV6-3
length: 18
D: TRBD1
J: TRBJ1-5
CDR3: CASSYAPAGQGGNQPQHF
DNA: TGTGCCAGCAGTTACGCCCCGGCGGGACAGGGAGGGAATCAGCCCCAGCATTTT

size: -
V: TRBV6-6
length: 13
D: -
J: TRBJ2-5
CDR3: CASSPTDIQTQYF
DNA: TGTGCCAGCAGCCCGACCGACATCCAGACCCAGTACTTC

size: -
V: TRBV29-1
length: 13
D: -
J: TRBJ1-1
CDR3: CSVTRELNTEAFF
DNA: TGCAGCGTGACCCGGGAGCTGAACACTGAAGCTTTCTTT

size: -
V: TRBV29-1
length: 9
D: -
J: TRBJ2-3
CDR3: CTTTDTQYF
DNA: TGCACCACTACAGATACGCAGTATTTT

size: few
V: TRBV6-6
length: 15
D: -
J: TRBJ2-7
CDR3: CASSPPGDHSYEQYF
DNA: TGTGCCAGCAGCCCCCCAGGTGATCACTCCTACGAGCAGTACTTC

size: few
V: TRBV24-1
length: 14
D: TRBD1
J: TRBJ1-2
CDR3: CATSDLPGGGGYTF
DNA: TGTGCCACCAGTGATTTACCAGGGGGCGGAGGCTACACCTTC

size: -
V: TRBV20-1
length: 16
D: -
J: TRBJ2-5
CDR3: CSARDPGLAYQETQYF
DNA: TGCAGTGCTAGAGATCCCGGACTGGCGTACCAAGAGACCCAGTACTTC

size: few
V: TRBV7-3
length: 14
D: -
J: TRBJ2-5
CDR3: CASSLGLSGSTQYF
DNA: TGTGCCAGCAGCTTAGGCCTTAGCGGATCCACCCAGTACTTC

size: few
V: TRBV20-1
length: 23
D: -
J: TRBJ1-5
CDR3: CSAHRVALLFPGHLRNSNQPQHF
DNA: TGCAGTGCTCACAGGGTGGCCCTGCTATTCCCCGGACATCTAAGGAATAGCAATCAGCCCCAGCATTTT

size: -
V: TRBV28
length: 17
D: -
J: TRBJ1-5
CDR3: CASNLFSVRVSNQPQHF
DNA: TGTGCCAGCAATTTATTCTCGGTCAGGGTTTCCAATCAGCCCCAGCATTTT

size: -
V: TRBV7-9
length: 13
D: -
J: TRBJ2-4
CDR3: CASSGAMENIQYF
DNA: TGTGCCAGCTCGGGGGCCATGGAGAACATTCAGTACTTC

size: -
V: TRBV25-1
length: 17
D: -
J: TRBJ2-4
CDR3: CASSAPRDAGRQNIQYF
DNA: TGTGCCAGCAGTGCCCCTCGGGACGCAGGTCGCCAAAACATTCAGTACTTC

size: few
V: TRBV5-1
length: 16
D: TRBD1
J: TRBJ1-2
CDR3: CASMTGTDQFNYGYTF
DNA: TGCGCCAGCATGACGGGGACAGATCAATTTAACTATGGCTACACCTTC

size: many
V: TRBV20-1
length: 16
D: -
J: TRBJ2-3
CDR3: CSARDGAGTGTDTQYF
DNA: TGCAGTGCTAGAGATGGTGCAGGGACTGGTACAGATACGCAGTATTTT

size: few
V: TRBV3-1
length: 15
D: -
J: TRBJ1-1
CDR3: CASSFGLGWGTEAFF
DNA: TGTGCCAGCAGCTTCGGTCTCGGGTGGGGAACTGAAGCTTTCTTT

size: few
V: TRBV29-1
length: 15
D: TRBD1
J: TRBJ2-4
CDR3: CSVSGTEIAKNIQYF
DNA: TGCAGCGTGTCCGGGACAGAAATAGCCAAAAACATTCAGTACTTC

size: few
V: TRBV10-3
length: 17
D: -
J: TRBJ1-2
CDR3: CAISESSEPPANYGYTF
DNA: TGTGCCATCAGTGAGTCGAGTGAGCCACCGGCTAACTATGGCTACACCTTC

size: -
V: TRBV5-1
length: 16
D: -
J: TRBJ1-2
CDR3: CASSLEDGRANYGYTF
DNA: TGCGCCAGCAGCTTAGAGGACGGACGAGCTAACTATGGCTACACCTTC

size: -
V: TRBV20-1
length: 12
D: -
J: TRBJ1-1
CDR3: CSASLLSNQAFF
DNA: TGCAGTGCTAGTTTGTTATCTAATCAAGCTTTCTTT

size: few
V: TRBV29-1
length: 12
D: TRBD1
J: TRBJ1-2
CDR3: CSVRQGDGGYTF
DNA: TGCAGCGTGAGACAGGGGGACGGTGGCTACACCTTC

size: few
V: TRBV21-1
length: 16
D: -
J: TRBJ1-5
CDR3: CASSRGGVYSNQPQHF
DNA: TGTGCCAGCAGCAGGGGAGGTGTTTATAGCAATCAGCCCCAGCATTTT

size: few
V: TRBV2
length: 15
D: -
J: TRBJ1-4
CDR3: CASSELVAGREKLFF
DNA: TGTGCCAGCAGTGAATTGGTGGCAGGGCGCGAAAAACTGTTTTTT

size: many
V: TRBV30
length: 14
D: -
J: TRBJ1-2
CDR3: CAWSGEGRDYGYTF
DNA: TGTGCCTGGAGTGGCGAGGGTAGGGACTATGGCTACACCTTC

size: few
V: TRBV5-1
length: 16
D: TRBD1
J: TRBJ2-7
CDR3: CVSSKATGTGSHEQYF
DNA: TGCGTCAGCAGCAAAGCGACCGGGACAGGGTCCCACGAGCAGTACTTC

size: -
V: TRBV15
length: 13
D: -
J: TRBJ2-5
CDR3: CATSRGLQETQYF
DNA: TGTGCCACCAGCAGAGGATTACAAGAGACCCAGTACTTC

size: -
V: TRBV6-6
length: 14
D: -
J: TRBJ2-5
CDR3: CASRETGAGETQYF
DNA: TGTGCCAGCAGGGAGACCGGGGCCGGCGAGACCCAGTACTTC

size: few
V: TRBV5-1
length: 14
D: -
J: TRBJ1-1
CDR3: CASSLEPRDTEAFF
DNA: TGCGCCAGCAGCTTGGAGCCGAGGGACACTGAAGCTTTCTTT

size: -
V: TRBV30
length: 11
D: -
J: TRBJ2-6
CDR3: CAYSGANVLTF
DNA: TGTGCCTACTCTGGGGCCAACGTCCTGACTTTC

size: -
V: TRBV20-1
length: 15
D: -
J: TRBJ1-5
CDR3: CSARAEGRGGQPQHF
DNA: TGCAGTGCTAGAGCTGAGGGACGGGGCGGACAGCCCCAGCATTTT

size: few
V: TRBV10-3
length: 15
D: -
J: TRBJ2-2
CDR3: CAISEGSGDTGELFF
DNA: TGTGCCATCAGTGAGGGAAGCGGCGACACCGGGGAGCTGTTTTTT

size: -
V: TRBV6-5
length: 17
D: TRBD1
J: TRBJ1-4
CDR3: CASSYKTGGGMMGKLFF
DNA: TGTGCCAGCAGTTACAAAACAGGGGGCGGGATGATGGGAAAACTGTTTTTT

size: -
V: TRBV7-9
length: 15
D: TRBD1
J: TRBJ2-5
CDR3: CASGFWTGGGETQYF
DNA: TGTGCCAGCGGCTTCTGGACAGGGGGCGGAGAGACCCAGTACTTC

size: -
V: TRBV5-1
length: 16
D: -
J: TRBJ1-6
CDR3: CASSLAGGAYNSPLHF
DNA: TGCGCCAGCAGCTTGGCCGGGGGGGCCTATAATTCACCCCTCCACTTT

size: -
V: TRBV7-9
length: 16
D: -
J: TRBJ2-1
CDR3: CASSTIRRRSADEQFF
DNA: TGTGCCAGCAGTACGATTAGGCGGAGATCGGCAGACGAGCAGTTCTTC

size: -
V: TRBV11-3
length: 14
D: TRBD1
J: TRBJ1-2
CDR3: CASSLITGDCGYTF
DNA: TGTGCCAGCAGCCTGATCACAGGGGACTGTGGCTACACCTTC

size: few
V: TRBV28
length: 14
D: TRBD1
J: TRBJ1-2
CDR3: CASRQGAANYGYTF
DNA: TGTGCCAGCAGACAGGGGGCGGCTAACTATGGCTACACCTTC

size: few
V: TRBV6-1
length: 16
D: -
J: TRBJ2-3
CDR3: CASSGPAGGSTDTQYF
DNA: TGTGCCAGCAGTGGTCCTGCTGGGGGAAGCACAGATACGCAGTATTTT

size: -
V: TRBV12-5
length: 16
D: -
J: TRBJ2-3
CDR3: CASGLVGFAGTDTQYF
DNA: TGTGCTAGTGGTTTGGTAGGTTTTGCGGGGACAGATACGCAGTATTTT

size: -
V: TRBV7-9
length: 18
D: TRBD1
J: TRBJ2-6
CDR3: CARSLVGTGASGANVLTF
DNA: TGTGCCCGCAGCTTAGTCGGGACAGGGGCGTCTGGGGCCAACGTCCTGACTTTC